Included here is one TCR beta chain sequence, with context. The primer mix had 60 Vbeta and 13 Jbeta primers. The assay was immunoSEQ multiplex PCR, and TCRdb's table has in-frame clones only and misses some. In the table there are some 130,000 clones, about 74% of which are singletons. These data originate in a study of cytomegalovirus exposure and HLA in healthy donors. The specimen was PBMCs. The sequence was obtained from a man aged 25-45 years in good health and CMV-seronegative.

CDR3 bases: TGTGCCAGCAGTTACTCATCAGGGGTCGGTGAGCAGTTCTTC. It encodes CASSYSSGVGEQFF. The gene calls are TRBV6-6 and TRBJ2-1, with D possibly being TRBD1 (6 bases). V shed 0 bases and J shed 9 bases, with 12 bases lying between them. The CDR3 is 14 residues long. The germline gives CDR1 MNHNY, CDR2 SVGAGI (reference sequence).